Each of the 7 T cell receptor beta chains below was sequenced from the same sample in a study of blood T cell repertoires in COVID-19. Profiling relied on immunoSEQ multiplex PCR, and the TCRdb table lists in-frame clones only, not all of them. The sample consists of approximately 220,000 clones, approximately 85% of them appearing once. Sequenced material: peripheral blood. All receptors come from a woman in her 70s with acute or convalescent COVID-19.

This clone was counted once. The J gene is TRBJ2-3, the V gene TRBV4-3; weak D call: TRBD2 (6 bases). The CDR3 length is 16 residues. V gave up 1 base and J gave up 2 bases, with 13 bases separating them. Germline CDR1 is LGHNA and CDR2 is YSLEER. The CDR3 DNA sequence: TGCGCCAGCAGCCAAGGCCTCCGGGGGATCACAGATACGCAGTATTTT. Protein: CASSQGLRGITDTQYF.

This chain connects TRBV19 to TRBJ2-2; D gene ambiguous. Germline-derived CDR1 and CDR2 are LNHDA and SQIVND (reference sequence). V dropped 5 bases and J dropped 0 bases, with 16 bases sitting between them. The CDR3 contains 17 residues. Here the CDR3 reads CASSRDRRSPNTGELFF. As DNA, the CDR3 is TGTGCCAGTAGTCGAGATCGTCGGTCCCCGAACACCGGGGAGCTGTTTTTT.

The chain has TRBV4-2 and TRBJ1-2; 10 bases match TRBD1. Unmatched junction bases numbered 13, after V lost 5 bases and J lost 7 bases. Germline V gene lookup returns CDR1 LGHNA and CDR2 YNFKEQ. This CDR3 comprises 16 residues. The CDR3 loop is CASSVNHGTGDGGYTF. CDR3 DNA sequence: TGTGCCAGCAGCGTCAACCATGGGACAGGGGATGGTGGCTACACCTTC.

This clone appeared a single time. Other DNA sequences in this specimen translate into the identical CDR3. V gene TRBV2 combines with J gene TRBJ1-2, with D maybe TRBD1 (5 bases). The CDR3 totals 12 residues. Germline values: CDR1 SNHLY, CDR2 FYNNEI. V gave up 6 bases and J gave up 4 bases, with 9 bases separating them. CDR3 sequence: CASRQGGYGYTF. In DNA form, the CDR3 reads TGTGCCAGCAGGCAGGGCGGCTATGGCTACACCTTC.

This chain uses TRBV19 with TRBJ1-2; D perhaps matches TRBD1 (5 bases). CDR1 LNHDA and CDR2 SQIVND come from the germline V gene (reference sequence). The CDR3 runs 15 residues. Trimming removed 5 bases from V and 4 bases from J, with 17 bases in between. This chain's CDR3 is CASSPSGEGSYGYTF. The CDR3 DNA reads as TGTGCCAGTAGTCCCTCCGGGGAGGGGAGCTATGGCTACACCTTC.

The rearrangement links TRBV5-4 to TRBJ1-2; 7 nucleotides match TRBD1. The CDR3 consists of 14 residues. Germline V gene data show CDR1 as SGHNT and CDR2 as YYREEE (reference sequence). J was trimmed by 4 bases and V by 2 bases; bases with no gene match: 5. The chain's CDR3 is CASSFRDSPYGYTF. CDR3 nucleotide sequence: TGTGCCAGCAGCTTCCGGGACAGTCCCTATGGCTACACCTTC.

The chain combines TRBV6-5 with TRBJ1-1; no clear D. Germline assignment: CDR1 MNHEY and CDR2 SVGAGI. Trimming shortened V by 7 bases and J by 0 bases, and 6 bases separated the two germline ends. This CDR3 comprises 12 residues. CDR3 amino acids: CASMFMNTEAFF. CDR3 nucleotides: TGTGCCAGCATGTTCATGAACACTGAAGCTTTCTTT.